This T cell receptor (beta chain) was observed in a study of cytomegalovirus exposure and HLA in healthy donors. Study-level findings and limits: High specificity and sensitivity for cytomegalovirus status were reported for the classifier. Immune exposure was documented only through CMV serostatus.

13 Jbeta primers and 60 Vbeta primers were used for the PCR. This table comes from immunoSEQ multiplex PCR, and its TCRdb copy is limited to in-frame clones, with some not included. The repertoire holds around 160,000 clones, with around 67% as singletons. Every donor was a healthy person donating bone marrow. With 5 bases removed from V and 0 bases from J, the gap between germline ends came to 6 bases. There are 13 residues in the CDR3. CDR1 is SEHNR and CDR2 is FQNEAQ in the germline V gene (reference sequence). Of note for this clone: What it binds is not known.

The V gene is TRBV7-9, the J gene TRBJ2-3, with D possibly being TRBD1 (5 bases). This receptor was obtained from a woman between 18 and 29 years old in good health and CMV-seropositive. The specimen sequenced was PBMCs. The CDR3 coding sequence is TGTGCCAGCAGCAGGGGCAGCACAGATACGCAGTATTTT. Protein product: CASSRGSTDTQYF.